This entry features one TCR beta chain sequence. The sample comes from a study of technical replicates of blood from a few donors. Method: immunoSEQ multiplex PCR; TCRdb's copy keeps in-frame clones and lacks some. Of about 100,000 clones listed, roughly 95% are singletons. The sequenced sample consisted of T cells isolated from PBMCs. The receptor was derived from a human donor in good health.

The CDR3 reads CASSPLAGEETQYF. The DNA for the CDR3 is TGTGCCAGCAGTCCTTTAGCGGGAGAAGAGACCCAGTACTTC. The V gene is TRBV27, the J gene TRBJ2-5, with TRBD2 identical over 9 bases. In germline, CDR1 is MNHEY, CDR2 SMNVEV (reference sequence). The length of the CDR3 is 14 residues. V dropped 5 bases and J dropped 3; count of bases not matched to a gene: 4.